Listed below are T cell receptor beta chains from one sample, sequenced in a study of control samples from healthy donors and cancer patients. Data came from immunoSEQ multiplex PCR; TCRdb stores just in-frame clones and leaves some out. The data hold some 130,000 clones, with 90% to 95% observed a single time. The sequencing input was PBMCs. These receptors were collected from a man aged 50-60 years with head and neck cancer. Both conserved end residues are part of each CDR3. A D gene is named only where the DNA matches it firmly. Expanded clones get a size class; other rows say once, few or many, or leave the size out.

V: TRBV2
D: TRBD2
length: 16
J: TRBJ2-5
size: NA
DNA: TGTGCCAGCAGCGGACTAGCGGGGGGGCCGGCGGAGACCCAGTACTTC
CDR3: CASSGLAGGPAETQYF

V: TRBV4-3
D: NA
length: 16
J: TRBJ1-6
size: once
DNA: TGCGCCAGCAGCCAAGACGAGGCCAGGGGTGGTTCACCCCTCCACTTT
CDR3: CASSQDEARGGSPLHF

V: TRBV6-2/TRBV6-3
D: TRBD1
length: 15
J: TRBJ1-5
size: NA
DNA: TGTGCCAGCAGCCGACGGGGACAGTTAAAAGAGCCCCAGCATTTT
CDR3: CASSRRGQLKEPQHF

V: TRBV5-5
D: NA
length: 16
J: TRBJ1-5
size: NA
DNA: TGTGCCAGCAGCTTGGGGGGGACCTTTGGCCAAGGGCCCCAGCATTTT
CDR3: CASSLGGTFGQGPQHF

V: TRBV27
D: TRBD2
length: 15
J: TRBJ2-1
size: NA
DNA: TGTGCCAGCAGTTTAACTAGCGGTTCCTACAATGAGCAGTTCTTC
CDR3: CASSLTSGSYNEQFF

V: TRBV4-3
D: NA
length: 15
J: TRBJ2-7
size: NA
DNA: TGCGCCAGCAGCCAAGATCCGGCGGGTACATACGAGCAGTACTTC
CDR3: CASSQDPAGTYEQYF

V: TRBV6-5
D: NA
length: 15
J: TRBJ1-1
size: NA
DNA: TGTGCCAGCAGCCCAGACAGGACCAGGAACACTGAAGCTTTCTTT
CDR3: CASSPDRTRNTEAFF

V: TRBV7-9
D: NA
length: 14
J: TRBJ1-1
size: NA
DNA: TGTGCCAGCAGCTTAGGACAGGCGAACACTGAAGCTTTCTTT
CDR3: CASSLGQANTEAFF

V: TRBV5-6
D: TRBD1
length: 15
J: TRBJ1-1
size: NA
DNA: TGTGCCAGCAGCTGGGGTGACAGGGAGAGCACTGAAGCTTTCTTT
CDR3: CASSWGDRESTEAFF

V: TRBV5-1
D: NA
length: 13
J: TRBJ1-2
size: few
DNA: TGCGCCAGCAGCCTGACAGCTAACTATGGCTACACCTTC
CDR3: CASSLTANYGYTF

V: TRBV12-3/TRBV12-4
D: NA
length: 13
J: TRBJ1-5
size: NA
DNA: TGTGCCAGCAGACCGGGGAGCAATCAGCCCCAGCATTTT
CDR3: CASRPGSNQPQHF

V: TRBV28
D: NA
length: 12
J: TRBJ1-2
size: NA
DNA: TGTGCCAGCAGTCCCCTTAGGAGCCCCTACACCTTC
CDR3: CASSPLRSPYTF

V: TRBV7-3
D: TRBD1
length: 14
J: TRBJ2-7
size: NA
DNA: TGTGCCAGCAGCTCGGGACAGCCTCCCTACGAGCAGTACTTC
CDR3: CASSSGQPPYEQYF

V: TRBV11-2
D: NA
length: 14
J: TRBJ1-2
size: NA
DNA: TGTGCCAGCAGCTTAATCAGGCAGGCCTATGGCTACACCTTC
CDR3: CASSLIRQAYGYTF

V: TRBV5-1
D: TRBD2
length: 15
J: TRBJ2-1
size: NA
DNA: TGCGCCAGCAGCCAAGCGGGGCCTACCTACAATGAGCAGTTCTTC
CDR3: CASSQAGPTYNEQFF

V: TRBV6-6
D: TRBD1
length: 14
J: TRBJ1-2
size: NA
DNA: TGTGCCAGCAGCTCGGACAGGCAACTATATGGCTACACCTTC
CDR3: CASSSDRQLYGYTF

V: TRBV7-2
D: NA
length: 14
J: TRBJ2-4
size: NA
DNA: TGTGCCTCGGAGGGGCGGCTAGCCAAAAACATTCAGTACTTC
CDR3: CASEGRLAKNIQYF

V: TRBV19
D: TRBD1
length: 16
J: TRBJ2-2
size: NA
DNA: TGTGCCAGTAGTACCTCCGGGACAGGATTGACCGGGGAGCTGTTTTTT
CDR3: CASSTSGTGLTGELFF

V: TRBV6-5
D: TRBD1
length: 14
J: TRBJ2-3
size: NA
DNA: TGTGCCAGCAGGGGACAGGGATGGGCAGATACGCAGTATTTT
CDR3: CASRGQGWADTQYF

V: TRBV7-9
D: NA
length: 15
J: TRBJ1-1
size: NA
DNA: TGTGCCAGCACCCCTTCCCTCCGGGAGAACACTGAAGCTTTCTTT
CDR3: CASTPSLRENTEAFF

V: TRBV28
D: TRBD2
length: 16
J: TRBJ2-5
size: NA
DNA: TGTGCCAGCAGTTTATTTGGAGCGGGGGGCACGGAGACCCAGTACTTC
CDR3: CASSLFGAGGTETQYF

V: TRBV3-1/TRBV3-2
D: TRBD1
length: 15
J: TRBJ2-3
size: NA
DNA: TGTGCCAGCAGCCATCACAGACAGGGAGCAGATACGCAGTATTTT
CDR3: CASSHHRQGADTQYF

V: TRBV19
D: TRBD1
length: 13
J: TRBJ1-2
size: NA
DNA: TGTGCCAGCCGGATAAGGGGGCAAGATGGCTACACCTTC
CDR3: CASRIRGQDGYTF

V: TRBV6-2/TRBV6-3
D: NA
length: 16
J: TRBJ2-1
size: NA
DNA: TGTGCCAGCAGCCGAACAGGGAGCAGGGCAGGGAATGAGCAGTTCTTC
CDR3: CASSRTGSRAGNEQFF

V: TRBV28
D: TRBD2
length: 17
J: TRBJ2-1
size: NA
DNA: TGTGCCAGCAGTCCGTACCTGAAGGCTAGCGGGGGGGCGAGGCAGTTCTTC
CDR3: CASSPYLKASGGARQFF

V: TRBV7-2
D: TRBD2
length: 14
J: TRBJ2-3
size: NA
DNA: TGTGCCAGCAGCGCCTCTAGCGGGGGGGCTACGCAGTATTTT
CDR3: CASSASSGGATQYF

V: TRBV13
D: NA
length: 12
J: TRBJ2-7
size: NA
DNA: TGTGCCAGCAGCTTTGGGACGGACGAGCAGTACTTC
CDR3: CASSFGTDEQYF

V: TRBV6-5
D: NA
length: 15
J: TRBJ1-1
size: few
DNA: TGTGCCAGCGGAGGGCGAGGCAGTATGAACACTGAAGCTTTCTTT
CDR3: CASGGRGSMNTEAFF

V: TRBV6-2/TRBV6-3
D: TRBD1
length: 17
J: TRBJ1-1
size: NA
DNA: TGTGCCAGCAGTTATCGGGCGGGACAGGGGTTGAACACTGAAGCTTTCTTT
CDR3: CASSYRAGQGLNTEAFF

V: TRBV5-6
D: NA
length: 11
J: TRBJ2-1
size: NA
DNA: TGTGCCAGCAGCTTTTACAATGAGCAGTTCTTC
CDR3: CASSFYNEQFF

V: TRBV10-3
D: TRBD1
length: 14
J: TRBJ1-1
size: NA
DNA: TGTGCCATCAGTGAAAGCCCGAACAGGGGCGAAGCTTTCTTT
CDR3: CAISESPNRGEAFF

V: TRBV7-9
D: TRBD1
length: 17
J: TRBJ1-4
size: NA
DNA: TGTGCCAGCAGTTCCGGGACAGGGGGCGAATGGGACGAAAAACTGTTTTTT
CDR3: CASSSGTGGEWDEKLFF

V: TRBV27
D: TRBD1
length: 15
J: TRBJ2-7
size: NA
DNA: TGTGCCAGCAGTTCCCTGGGACAGGGCGCCTACGAGCAGTACTTC
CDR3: CASSSLGQGAYEQYF

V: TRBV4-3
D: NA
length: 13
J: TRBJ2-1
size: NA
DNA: TGCGCCAGCAGCCAAGCGCCTTACAATGAGCAGTTCTTC
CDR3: CASSQAPYNEQFF

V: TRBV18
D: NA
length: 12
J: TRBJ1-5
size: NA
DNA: TGTGCCAGCTCACCACCGCATCAGCCCCAGCATTTT
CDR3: CASSPPHQPQHF

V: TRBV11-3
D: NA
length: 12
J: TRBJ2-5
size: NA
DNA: TGTGCCAGCAGCTTGCGAGGGGAGACCCAGTACTTC
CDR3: CASSLRGETQYF

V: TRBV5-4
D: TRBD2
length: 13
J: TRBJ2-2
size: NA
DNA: TGTGCCAGCAGCTTTCGGGGGGCCGGGGAGCTGTTTTTT
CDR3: CASSFRGAGELFF

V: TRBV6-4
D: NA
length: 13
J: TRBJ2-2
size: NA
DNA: TGTGCCAGCAGTGAAGGGGTCACCGGGGAGCTGTTTTTT
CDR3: CASSEGVTGELFF

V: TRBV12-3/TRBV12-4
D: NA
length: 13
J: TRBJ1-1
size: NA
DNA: TGTGCCAGCAGCCCATTTTCGGTCACTGAAGCTTTCTTT
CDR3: CASSPFSVTEAFF

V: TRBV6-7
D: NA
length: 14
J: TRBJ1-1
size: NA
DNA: TGTGCCAAACCCGGGGTCCCTGAGAACACTGAAGCTTTCTTT
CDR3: CAKPGVPENTEAFF

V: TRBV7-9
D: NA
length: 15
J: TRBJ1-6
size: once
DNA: TGTGCCAGCAGCTTAGGGGGGCAGGGGAATTCACCCCTCCACTTT
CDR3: CASSLGGQGNSPLHF

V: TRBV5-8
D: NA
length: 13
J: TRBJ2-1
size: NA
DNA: TGTGCCAGCAGCTTCGGAGGGGGGAATGAGCAGTTCTTC
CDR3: CASSFGGGNEQFF

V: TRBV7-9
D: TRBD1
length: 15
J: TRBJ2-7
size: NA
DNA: TGTGCCAGCAGCGCCGTAAGGGGACAGGTTTACGAGCAGTACTTC
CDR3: CASSAVRGQVYEQYF

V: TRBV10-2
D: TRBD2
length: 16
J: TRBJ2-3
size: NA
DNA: TGCGCCAGCAGTGGTCGACTAGCGGGGGGCACAGATACGCAGTATTTT
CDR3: CASSGRLAGGTDTQYF

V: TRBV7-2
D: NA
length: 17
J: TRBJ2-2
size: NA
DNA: TGTGCCAGCAGCTTAAGGGGGGCAGGAGCCAACACCGGGGAGCTGTTTTTT
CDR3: CASSLRGAGANTGELFF

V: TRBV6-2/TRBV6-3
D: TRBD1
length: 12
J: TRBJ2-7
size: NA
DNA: TGTGCCAGCAGTAGGGACAGTTACGAGCAGTACTTC
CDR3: CASSRDSYEQYF

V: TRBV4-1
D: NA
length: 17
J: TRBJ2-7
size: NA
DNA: TGCGCCAGCAGCCAAGATCTCCTCGGGGGGCTCTCCTACGAGCAGTACTTC
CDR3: CASSQDLLGGLSYEQYF

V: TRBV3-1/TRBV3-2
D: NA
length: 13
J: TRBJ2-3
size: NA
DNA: TGTGCCAGCAGCCCGGCGATAAGCGATACGCAGTATTTT
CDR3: CASSPAISDTQYF

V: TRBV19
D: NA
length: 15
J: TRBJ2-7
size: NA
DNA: TGTGCCAGTAGTATAGAGGGGGCCGGGTCCTACGAGCAGTACTTC
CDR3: CASSIEGAGSYEQYF

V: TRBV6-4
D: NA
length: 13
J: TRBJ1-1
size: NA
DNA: TGTGCCAGCAGTGACTCGGGGGACACTGAAGCTTTCTTT
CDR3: CASSDSGDTEAFF

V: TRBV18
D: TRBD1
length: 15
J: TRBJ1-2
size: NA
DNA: TGTGCCAGCTCACCCCGAGAAACAGGGGTCTATGGCTACACCTTC
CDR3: CASSPRETGVYGYTF

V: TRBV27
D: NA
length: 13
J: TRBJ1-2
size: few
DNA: TGTGCCAGCAGCCCAGGGAGGGATTGGGGCTACACCTTC
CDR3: CASSPGRDWGYTF

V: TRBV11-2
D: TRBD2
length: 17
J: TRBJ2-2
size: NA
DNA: TGTGCCAGCAGCTTCCCGGGACTAGCGGGGATTTCCGGGGAGCTGTTTTTT
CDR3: CASSFPGLAGISGELFF

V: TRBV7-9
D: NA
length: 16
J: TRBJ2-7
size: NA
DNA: TGTGCCAGCAGCGAGGACCGGTTCCTTAGCTCCTACGAGCAGTACTTC
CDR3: CASSEDRFLSSYEQYF

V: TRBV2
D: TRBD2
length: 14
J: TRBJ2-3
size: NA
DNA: TGTGCCAGCAGTGATCCCGCGGGGGCAGATACGCAGTATTTT
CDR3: CASSDPAGADTQYF

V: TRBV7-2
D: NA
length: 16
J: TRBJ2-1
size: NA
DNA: TGTGCCAGCAGCCCGGTAGGCAGACAAGCATACAATGAGCAGTTCTTC
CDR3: CASSPVGRQAYNEQFF

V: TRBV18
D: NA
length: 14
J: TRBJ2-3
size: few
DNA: TGTGCCAGCTCAAGCTACGGAGGGAAAGATACGCAGTATTTT
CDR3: CASSSYGGKDTQYF

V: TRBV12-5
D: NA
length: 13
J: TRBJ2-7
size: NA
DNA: TGTGCTAGTGGTTTGGGGACTTCCTACGAGCAGTACTTC
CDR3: CASGLGTSYEQYF

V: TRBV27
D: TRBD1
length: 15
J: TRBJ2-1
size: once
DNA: TGTGCCAGCAGTCCCTCACAGGGGATTGTTTCTCAGCAGTTCTTC
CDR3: CASSPSQGIVSQQFF